This TCR beta chain comes out of a study of T cell responses to AZD1222 COVID-19 vaccine (dated by TCRdb to the early 2020s). Regarding the research as a whole: Because spike-specific TCR depth and breadth did not differ between the two schedules, AZD1222 recipients who got a second dose at roughly 4 weeks were pooled with those who got a second dose at roughly 12 weeks. A total of just over 230 trial participants underwent TCR sequencing, of whom roughly 210 had received two doses of AZD1222 and 26 had received two doses of the MenACWY control vaccine. Trial participants were enrolled into age subgroups of 18-55, 56-69 and 70-plus years, which contained about 150, 28 and 57 TCR-sequenced participants, respectively. The research as a whole found: Participants were mostly white British and included more females than males, and it was suggested by the authors that clonal diversity may have been underestimated. In the small 56-69-year group, the increase in depth fell short of significance, most likely because of low power. Spike-specific TCR breadth and depth rose significantly after two AZD1222 doses compared with day 0 and with MenACWY recipients. Epitopes outside the regions mutated in the B.1.351 and B.1.1.7 variants were reportedly recognized by nearly half of the unique spike-specific TCRs. The whole spike protein was spanned by vaccine-associated CD4 TCRs, and dominant responses were seen in regions 160-218 and 743-854. Because no samples from the day 14 peak response were available, repertoires could be characterized only after the peak T cell response. Conclusions about previously exposed vaccinees are limited, since just 6 or 7 AZD1222 recipients were seropositive for SARS-CoV-2 at baseline.

The sample's time point label, in plain terms: baseline before first vaccination. Vaccinee samples came from UK trials COV001 and COV002, including a single-blind randomized controlled phase 2/3 trial of AZD1222 (ChAdOx1 nCoV-19) in healthy adults. For TCRbeta chain sequencing, PBMC samples from trial participants were taken at day 0 and at day 28 after the second dose. Points on this clone: There is no known antigen for this receptor. One end of the junction fails to match germline, which may point to a read error.

The CDR1 and CDR2 encoded by the germline V gene are SGHRS and YFSETQ. The CDR3 numbers 13 residues from cysteine through phenylalanine. This entry keeps only the CDR3 DNA: 39 bases, framed from base 1. The CDR3 regions of human TCRbeta chains were analyzed by immunosequencing. As for how the authors treated the data: TCRs in the repertoires were matched against a reference library of SARS-CoV-2-specific TCRs that had been generated with the MIRA antigen-specificity platform. Breadth was defined as the fraction of unique TCRs that were SARS-CoV-2-associated. Depth was defined as the fraction of total T cells that were SARS-CoV-2-associated. Using the MIRA data, every spike-specific TCR was mapped to the spike region that the TCR reacted to and assigned to either a CD4 or a CD8 class. Log10-transformed breadth and depth values were compared by one-way ANOVA with Sidak's multiple comparisons tests. TCRdb holds this immuneACCESS table with in-frame rearrangements only. Some clones are missing; in checked studies, unresolved V genes explain under half, and the rest has no known cause. V and J calls and clone size are as listed in that table; D and trimming were resolved from the DNA. The sample table shows 95,000 to 150,000 clones, and roughly 92% are seen once. The ten largest clones add up to over 1.5% of the sample.

The chain joins TRBV5-1 to TRBJ2-7; a stretch of 9 junction bases matches TRBD1. Sequenced here: peripheral blood, sampled on day 0 of AZD1222 vaccination. This receptor was obtained from an adult in good health. This receptor carries the CDR3 CASSWARDRERYF. The DNA sequence is as follows: TGCGCCAGCAGCTGGGCGCGGGACAGGGAGCGGTACTTC.